Listed here are 19 T cell receptor beta chains from one sample, sequenced in a study of blood T cell repertoires in COVID-19. The table came from immunoSEQ multiplex PCR; TCRdb's copy has only in-frame clones and leaves some out. The sample has 280,000 or so clones, approximately 90% seen once. Sequencing was done on a sample of peripheral blood. The receptors derive from a woman in her twenties or thirties who had recovered from COVID-19.

The chain combines TRBV27 with TRBJ1-2; TRBD1 matches 11 bases. V shed 4 bases and J 7 bases; nucleotides not matched to a gene: 14. Germline CDR1 MNHEY, CDR2 SMNVEV (reference sequence). The CDR3 runs 17 residues. The CDR3 sequence: CASSSLSEGQGARGYTF. CDR3 in DNA: TGTGCCAGCAGTTCGCTCTCCGAAGGACAGGGGGCGCGTGGCTACACCTTC.

The chain recombines TRBV4-1 with TRBJ2-7; no clear D. Germline CDR1 and CDR2: MGHRA and YSYEKL. Deletions cut 1 base from V and 6 bases from J, with 7 bases between. The CDR3 runs to 12 residues. CDR3 sequence reads: CASSQGPGEQYF. CDR3 nucleotides: TGCGCCAGCAGCCAAGGTCCGGGCGAGCAGTACTTC.

The chain joins TRBV6-6 to TRBJ1-1, with D unresolved. Germline V lookup: CDR1 MNHNY, CDR2 SVGAGI (reference sequence). Trimming removed 6 bases from V and 10 bases from J, with 9 bases in between. The CDR3 has 10 amino acids. CDR3 residues: CASRDRGAFF. The CDR3 DNA follows: TGTGCCAGCAGAGACCGGGGAGCTTTCTTT.

This sequence joins TRBV5-1 and TRBJ2-3; 10 bases match TRBD2. V shed 4 bases and J 5 bases; nucleotides not matched to a gene: 7. Germline V gives CDR1 SGHRS, CDR2 YFSETQ. The CDR3 spans 15 residues. The CDR3 nucleotides read TGCGCCAGCAGCCTACTAGCGGGGAGGGAAGATACGCAGTATTTT. Translating it yields CASSLLAGREDTQYF.

V usage is TRBV19 and J usage is TRBJ2-3; a possible D gene is TRBD1 (5 bases). V lost 5 bases, J lost 3 bases, and 9 bases lay in between. This CDR3 spans 13 amino acids. In germline, CDR1 is LNHDA, CDR2 SQIVND (reference sequence). The CDR3 spells CASSSRQTDTQYF. The DNA for the CDR3 is TGTGCCAGTAGTTCCCGACAGACAGATACGCAGTATTTT.

This clone was seen at least ten times. The V and J genes are TRBV7-7 and TRBJ2-1; a possible D gene is TRBD1 (6 bases). Per germline, CDR1 SSHAT and CDR2 FNYEAQ (reference sequence). This CDR3 has 15 amino acids. V was pared by 5 bases and J by 0 bases, with 11 bases between. The CDR3 sequence is CASSQGLDSYNEQFF. The CDR3 bases are TGTGCCAGCAGCCAGGGGCTAGACTCCTACAATGAGCAGTTCTTC.

The CDR3 spells CASRERGGSYEQYF. The CDR3, as DNA: TGTGCCAGCAGGGAGCGGGGGGGCTCCTACGAGCAGTACTTC. The chain is built from TRBV27 and TRBJ2-7; TRBD2 aligns across 10 bases. In germline, CDR1 is MNHEY, CDR2 SMNVEV (reference sequence). V trimming: 6 bases; J trimming: 0 bases; junction bases outside the gene matches: 2. CDR3 length: 14 residues.

The chain links TRBV6-2 or TRBV6-3 to TRBJ2-1, with 8 bases aligning to TRBD2. Trimming removed 5 bases from V and 8 bases from J; junction bases left unmatched: 11. The germline V gene has CDR1 MNHEY and CDR2 SVGEGT. This CDR3 is built from 15 residues. CDR3 sequence: CASSNHRRGAHEQFF. As DNA, the CDR3 is TGTGCCAGCAGTAACCATCGGCGGGGGGCTCATGAGCAGTTCTTC.

This clone has a single count. The chain joins TRBV5-1 to TRBJ2-3; maybe TRBD1 (6 bases). The V end lost 2 bases, the J end lost 3 bases, and 13 bases lay between the germline ends. Germline V gives CDR1 SGHRS, CDR2 YFSETQ. This CDR3 contains 15 residues. The CDR3 sequence is CASSFLGARTDTQYF. The CDR3 nucleotides read TGCGCCAGCAGCTTTTTGGGGGCGCGAACAGATACGCAGTATTTT. The entire variable domain, with the rest obtained from reference TRBV5-1 and TRBJ2-3, is as follows: KAGVTQTPRYLIKTRGQQVTLSCSPISGHRSVSWYQQTPGQGLQFLFEYFSETQRNKGNFPGRFSGRQFSNSRSEMNVSTLELGDSALYLCASSFLGARTDTQYFGPGTRLTVL.

The gene calls are TRBV4-2 and TRBJ1-1, with D possibly matching TRBD1 (5 bases). The CDR3 spans 16 residues. The V gene's germline CDR1 is LGHNA and CDR2 YNFKEQ. V was cut by 3 bases and J by 1 base, with 15 bases left in between. CDR3 sequence: CASSQHSGAANTEAFF. DNA for the CDR3: TGTGCCAGCAGCCAGCATAGTGGGGCAGCGAACACTGAAGCTTTCTTT.

This chain connects TRBV2 to TRBJ1-1; D uncertain. Germline-derived CDR1 and CDR2 are SNHLY and FYNNEI. V was clipped by 1 base and J by 1 base, with 13 bases between them. The CDR3 contains 16 residues. This CDR3 reads CASSEGGRLRNTEAFF. DNA of the CDR3: TGTGCCAGCAGTGAAGGAGGTAGGTTACGGAACACTGAAGCTTTCTTT.

The chain carries TRBV13 and TRBJ1-2, with 8 bases fitting TRBD1. The CDR3 sequence is 16 residues long. The V gene's germline CDR1 is PRHDT and CDR2 FYEKMQ (reference sequence). V dropped 5 bases and J dropped 4; count of bases not matched to a gene: 12. CDR3 bases: TGTGCCAGCAGCGTTGGACAGGGTGGTTCTACCTATGGCTACACCTTC. It translates to CASSVGQGGSTYGYTF.

CDR3 amino acids: CASSFGSGGYYGYTF. Here the CDR3 DNA reads TGTGCCAGCAGCTTTGGGTCAGGAGGGTACTATGGCTACACCTTC. The rearrangement uses TRBV11-2 and TRBJ1-2; D is undetermined. The CDR3 contains 15 residues. Germline values: CDR1 SGHAT, CDR2 FQNNGV. V was trimmed by 3 bases and J by 3 bases, leaving 14 bases between them.

This clone appeared a single time. The chain joins TRBV25-1 to TRBJ1-2; no definite D call. The V and J ends lost 1 base and 2 bases respectively, with 11 bases between them. The CDR3 contains 15 residues. Per the germline V gene, CDR1 is MGHDK and CDR2 is SYGVNS. CDR3 sequence reads: CASSELGAGNYGYTF. Here the CDR3 DNA reads TGTGCCAGCAGTGAATTGGGAGCCGGAAACTATGGCTACACCTTC.

J is TRBJ2-1 and V is TRBV7-5; the table's D call TRBD2 went unverified against the DNA. TRBV7-5 is a pseudogene locus. The CDR3 consists of 15 residues. The chain's CDR3 is CARSSEVGKDNEQFF. The CDR3 bases are TGTGCCAGAAGCTCGGAGGTTGGTAAGGATAATGAGCAGTTCTTC.

The chain combines TRBV10-3 with TRBJ1-2; TRBD1 might be the D (5 bases). The germline gives CDR1 ENHRY, CDR2 SYGVKD. Trimming shortened V by 11 bases and J by 5 bases, and 12 bases separated the two germline ends. The CDR3 consists of 11 residues. For the CDR3, the DNA is TGTGCCTCCAGCGGGGGTTATGGCTACACCTTC. It encodes CASSGGYGYTF.

J is TRBJ1-5 and V is TRBV12-3 or TRBV12-4, with D unresolved. The CDR3 runs to 13 residues. The V end was cut by 2 bases, the J end by 5 bases, with 7 bases between. The CDR3 region is CASSLLLDQPQHF. CDR3 DNA sequence: TGTGCCAGCAGTTTACTATTGGATCAGCCCCAGCATTTT.

The chain employs TRBV27 and TRBJ1-1; D remains ambiguous. Germline V lookup: CDR1 MNHEY, CDR2 SMNVEV (reference sequence). The CDR3 totals 15 residues. V was pared by 5 bases and J by 4 bases, with 17 bases between. The DNA of the CDR3 is TGTGCCAGCAGTATCAGTCGGGTACGTGGCACTGAAGCTTTCTTT. Protein product: CASSISRVRGTEAFF.

This rearrangement joins TRBV9 to TRBJ2-7; D uncertain. V was shortened by 3 bases and J by 4 bases, with 8 bases between the two germline ends. Germline CDR1 SGDLS, CDR2 YYNGEE. This CDR3 is 12 amino acids long. The CDR3 DNA reads as TGTGCCAGCAGCGCAGAATCGTACGAGCAGTACTTC. This encodes CASSAESYEQYF.